One and the same sample provided the 32 T cell receptor beta chains below, sequenced in a study of blood T cells in healthy people across ages. Using a J-beta primer mix together with a sample-barcoded 5' primer, a second PCR was run for about 6 to 11 cycles. TCRdb ran MiXCR on the 5' RACE reads and lists one entry per CDR3 protein. The profile shows about 720,000 distinct CDR3 sequences, roughly 25% of them singletons. These data are also associated with another study on T cells of mothers and their children.

The sample taken for sequencing was blood. Every receptor here comes from a boy aged 5 to 17 in good health.

The chain joins TRBV30 to TRBJ2-3; 7 bases match TRBD1. The CDR3 loop spans 15 amino acids. With 1 base clipped from V and 1 base from J, the junction kept 5 bases outside the gene matches. Germline-derived CDR1 and CDR2 are GTSNPN and SVGIG (reference sequence). The CDR3 bases are TGTGCCTGGAGTGCAAGGGGGACAGGCACAGATACGCAGTATTTT. It encodes CAWSARGTGTDTQYF.

The chain is built from TRBV29-1 and TRBJ2-3, with TRBD2 matching over 10 bases. This CDR3 is built from 15 residues. The germline CDR1 and CDR2 sequences are SQVTM and ANQGSEA. V was clipped by 4 bases and J by 2 bases; unmatched bases: 6. CDR3 sequence: CSVVDLAGDTDTQYF. The CDR3 DNA reads TGCAGCGTTGTTGACCTAGCGGGGGACACAGATACGCAGTATTTT.

There are a few counts of this clonotype. A much more abundant neighbour one base away suggests this may be a read error. V is TRBV15 and J is TRBJ2-3; possibly TRBD1 or TRBD2 for D (6 bases each). The CDR3 runs to 16 residues. Germline V CDR1 and CDR2: LNHNV, YYDKDF (reference sequence). CDR3 amino acids: CAASRGPGAGTDTQYF. The CDR3, as DNA: TGTGCCGCCAGCAGAGGTCCGGGGGCCGGCACAGATACGCAGTATTTT.

In its sample, this clonotype was seen a few times. The chain employs TRBV4-3 and TRBJ2-5; TRBD1 might be the D (6 bases). V was clipped by 0 bases and J by 3 bases, with 17 bases between them. This CDR3 comprises 17 residues. Germline CDR1 and CDR2: LGHNA and YSLEER. The CDR3 loop is CASSQDFGQGWEETQYF. The CDR3 nucleotides are TGCGCCAGCAGCCAAGATTTTGGTCAGGGGTGGGAAGAGACCCAGTACTTC.

The chain carries TRBV28 and TRBJ2-1; 10 bases match TRBD2. Losses at the gene ends were 3 bases for V and 7 bases for J; bases not matched to a gene: 3. The V gene's germline CDR1 is MDHEN and CDR2 SYDVKM. This CDR3 contains 14 residues. CDR3 coding DNA: TGTGCCAGCAGTTTTAGCGGGGGGTGGAATGAGCAGTTCTTC. This sequence encodes CASSFSGGWNEQFF.

The chain recombines TRBV7-2 with TRBJ2-1; tentatively, D is TRBD2 (6 bases). Judging by the DNA end, TRBJ2-7 fits better; the J call may be wrong. The CDR3 is 19 residues long. The germline V gene encodes CDR1 SGHTA and CDR2 FQGNSA. The CDR3 loop reads CASSFDPTRLEGRSYEQYF. For the CDR3, the DNA is TGTGCCAGCAGCTTTGACCCCACTAGGCTGGAGGGCCGCTCCTACGAGCAGTACTTC.

V gene TRBV4-1 combines with J gene TRBJ2-5; D is uncertain. V was cut by 0 bases and J by 3 bases, with 14 bases left in between. The CDR3 is made up of 16 amino acids. From germline, CDR1 is MGHRA and CDR2 YSYEKL. The CDR3, as DNA: TGCGCCAGCAGCCAAGATATTGAGGCAATGAAAGAGACCCAGTACTTC. It encodes CASSQDIEAMKETQYF.

The rearrangement joins TRBV6-5 to TRBJ2-5; D is possibly TRBD2 (5 bases). CDR3 length: 13 amino acids. Trimming stripped 0 bases from V and 5 bases from J, with 7 bases between. The germline gives CDR1 MNHEY, CDR2 SVGAGI. The CDR3 sequence is CASSYSAVETQYF. For the CDR3, the DNA is TGTGCCAGCAGTTACTCAGCGGTGGAGACCCAGTACTTC.

V and J are TRBV3-1 and TRBJ1-4, with D possibly matching TRBD1 (5 bases). In germline, CDR1 is LGHDT, CDR2 YNNKEL (reference sequence). The V gene lost 0 bases and the J gene lost 2 bases, with 10 bases spanning the gap. There are 16 residues in the CDR3. CDR3 in DNA: TGTGCCAGCAGCCAAGACCCGCAGGGCACTAATGAAAAACTGTTTTTT. Protein product: CASSQDPQGTNEKLFF.

This clonotype has more than one count but fewer than ten. The chain carries TRBV5-1 and TRBJ2-6, with 9 bases aligning to TRBD1. Per germline, CDR1 SGHRS and CDR2 YFSETQ. The CDR3 is made up of 17 amino acids. With 4 bases clipped from V and 0 bases from J, the junction kept 5 bases outside the gene matches. The chain's CDR3 is CASSPRTGDSGANVLTF. The CDR3 coding sequence is TGCGCCAGCAGCCCCCGGACAGGGGACTCTGGGGCCAACGTCCTGACTTTC.

This clonotype was recorded a few times. V and J are TRBV4-1 and TRBJ2-1, with D maybe TRBD1 (6 bases). V gave up 4 bases and J gave up 2 bases, with 12 bases separating them. The CDR3 has 15 amino acids. Germline CDR1 MGHRA, CDR2 YSYEKL. The CDR3 spells CASSRAWDTYNEQFF. Here the CDR3 DNA reads TGCGCCAGCAGCCGTGCTTGGGACACCTACAATGAGCAGTTCTTC.

This sequence joins TRBV28 and TRBJ2-7; 9 bases fit TRBD1. Germline lookup yields CDR1 MDHEN and CDR2 SYDVKM. CDR3 length: 13 residues. J was trimmed by 7 bases and V by 6 bases; bases with no gene match: 7. The CDR3 DNA sequence: TGTGCCAGCAGATATCCGGACAGGGGTGAGCAGTACTTC. It is translated as CASRYPDRGEQYF.

The chain employs TRBV20-1 and TRBJ1-4; 7 bases match TRBD1. Per the germline V gene, CDR1 is DFQATT and CDR2 is SNEGSKA (reference sequence). Trimming cost V 7 bases and J 3 bases; bases outside gene matches: 8. The CDR3 loop spans 14 amino acids. In DNA, the CDR3 is TGCAGTGGGAGTACAGGGGCTGCTAATGAAAAACTGTTTTTT. Translating gives CSGSTGAANEKLFF.

This clonotype was detected a few times. This chain links TRBV4-3 with TRBJ2-5; D gene uncertain. The CDR3 extends over 15 amino acids. V was trimmed by 0 bases and J by 4 bases, leaving 12 bases between them. Germline assignment: CDR1 LGHNA and CDR2 YSLEER. CDR3 in DNA: TGCGCCAGCAGCCAAGATTATTCCAGTGGAGAGACCCAGTACTTC. This translates into CASSQDYSSGETQYF.

The rearrangement joins TRBV12-3 or TRBV12-4 to TRBJ2-7; TRBD1 matches at 7 bases. Trimming removed 1 base from V and 0 bases from J; junction bases left unmatched: 9. The CDR3 totals 17 residues. The CDR3 DNA is TGTGCCAGCAGTTTAGGGGATAGGGGGCCCCTCTCCTACGAGCAGTACTTC. It yields the protein CASSLGDRGPLSYEQYF.

This clonotype was seen a handful of times. This rearrangement joins TRBV20-1 to TRBJ1-1, with D tentatively TRBD1 (6 bases). Germline CDR1 and CDR2: DFQATT and SNEGSKA (reference sequence). The CDR3 spans 13 residues. V was pared by 4 bases and J by 4 bases, with 13 bases between. CDR3 DNA sequence: TGCAGTGCTACCGAGGACAGAGTCACTGAAGCTTTCTTT. Translated, it gives CSATEDRVTEAFF.

The rearrangement joins TRBV11-1 to TRBJ2-1, with 7 bases matching TRBD1. CDR1 SGHAT and CDR2 FQDESV come from the germline V gene (reference sequence). This CDR3 region has 16 residues. J was trimmed by 4 bases and V by 6 bases; bases with no gene match: 12. The CDR3 here is CASRRTRDSRYNEQFF. As DNA, the CDR3 is TGTGCCAGCAGAAGAACCCGGGACAGCCGATACAATGAGCAGTTCTTC.

The genes are TRBV9 and TRBJ1-1; 7 nucleotides agree with TRBD1. Germline loops: CDR1 SGDLS, CDR2 YYNGEE. Trimming cost V 4 bases and J 7 bases; bases outside gene matches: 10. The CDR3 runs 14 residues. CDR3 residues: CASSPRTGEIEAFF. Here the CDR3 DNA reads TGTGCCAGCAGCCCCAGGACAGGTGAAATTGAAGCTTTCTTT.

V is TRBV20-1 and J is TRBJ2-1, with TRBD2 matching 16 bases. Unmatched junction bases numbered 5, after V lost 0 bases and J lost 3 bases. There are 18 residues in the CDR3. Germline loops: CDR1 DFQATT, CDR2 SNEGSKA (reference sequence). DNA of the CDR3: TGCAGTGCTAGAGATTTAGGGACTAGCGGGAGGGTCTACAATGAGCAGTTCTTC. It translates to CSARDLGTSGRVYNEQFF.

This clonotype was counted a few times. The V gene is TRBV5-6, the J gene TRBJ1-2; D may be TRBD1 (5 bases). Germline loops: CDR1 SGHDT, CDR2 YYEEEE. The germline V and J ends were trimmed by 2 bases and 4 bases, with 12 bases remaining between them. The CDR3 length is 14 residues. The CDR3, as DNA: TGTGCCAGCAGCTTCGGGGGGGAGAGCTATGGCTACACCTTC. Translation: CASSFGGESYGYTF. Full variable domain (missing parts from reference TRBV5-6 and TRBJ1-2): DAGVTQSPTHLIKTRGQQVTLRCSPKSGHDTVSWYQQALGQGPQFIFQYYEEEERQRGNFPDRFSGHQFPNYSSELNVNALLLGDSALYLCASSFGGESYGYTFGSGTRLTVV.

This clonotype was counted a few times. The chain recombines TRBV25-1 with TRBJ2-7; 9 bases map to TRBD1. J was trimmed by 6 bases and V by 6 bases; bases with no gene match: 9. The CDR3 is 14 residues long. Germline CDR1 and CDR2: MGHDK and SYGVNS. DNA for the CDR3: TGTGCCAGCAGATCCGGGACAGGGCTTGGCGAGCAGTACTTC. Translating it yields CASRSGTGLGEQYF.

CDR3 sequence reads: CSARSRSSYEQYF. DNA for the CDR3: TGCAGTGCTAGGTCAAGGAGCTCCTACGAGCAGTACTTC. The V call is TRBV20-1, the J call TRBJ2-7; D ambiguous. The CDR3 covers 13 residues. The ends were cut back, 3 bases at V and 0 bases at J, with 9 bases in the middle. Germline CDR1 is DFQATT and CDR2 is SNEGSKA (reference sequence).

This clonotype was seen more than once but under ten times. V usage is TRBV28 and J usage is TRBJ2-4; the D gene is possibly TRBD2 (5 bases). The germline gives CDR1 MDHEN, CDR2 SYDVKM. The V gene lost 3 bases and the J gene lost 6 bases, with 15 bases spanning the gap. This CDR3 is built from 15 residues. CDR3 loop: CASSFVRGPLNIQYF. In DNA, the CDR3 is TGTGCCAGCAGTTTCGTCCGAGGGCCATTAAACATTCAGTACTTC.

This clonotype has just a few counts. This rearrangement joins TRBV5-1 to TRBJ2-4; 8 nucleotides match TRBD2. CDR1 is SGHRS, CDR2 YFSETQ, per germline. Trimming cost V 2 bases and J 6 bases; bases outside gene matches: 7. The CDR3 totals 15 residues. The CDR3 is CASSFGLAETNIQYF. CDR3 nucleotide sequence: TGCGCCAGCAGCTTTGGACTAGCCGAAACAAACATTCAGTACTTC.

V is TRBV28 and J is TRBJ1-4, with D perhaps matching TRBD1 (5 bases). V was shortened by 10 bases and J by 7 bases, with 19 bases between the two germline ends. This CDR3 spans 14 amino acids. Germline lookup yields CDR1 MDHEN and CDR2 SYDVKM. This CDR3 is CANTLGGTFEKLFF. In nucleotides, the CDR3 is TGTGCCAACACTCTGGGGGGAACGTTTGAAAAACTGTTTTTT.

This clonotype occurred a few times. The V gene is TRBV4-1, the J gene TRBJ2-1, with D perhaps TRBD1 or TRBD2 (5 bases each). This CDR3 spans 17 amino acids. Trimming took 0 bases from V and 0 from J, leaving 12 bases between them. The germline gives CDR1 MGHRA, CDR2 YSYEKL. CDR3 sequence: CASSQEGTGHSYNEQFF. CDR3 sequence (DNA): TGCGCCAGCAGCCAAGAGGGGACGGGGCACTCCTACAATGAGCAGTTCTTC.

This clonotype was observed once. V usage is TRBV7-2 and J usage is TRBJ2-5; D perhaps matches TRBD2 (5 bases). CDR1 is SGHTA, CDR2 FQGNSA, per germline. V lost 5 bases and J lost 5, with 21 bases in between. The CDR3 totals 16 residues. CDR3 DNA: TGTGCCAGCAGCCACCCTAGCTCCGGAGGTGAGGAGACCCAGTACTTC. It yields the protein CASSHPSSGGEETQYF.

On this clonotype: The CDR3 carries no conserved terminal phenylalanine or tryptophan, so it likely arises from a read error. This chain joins TRBV15 and TRBJ2-1; 7 nucleotides match TRBD1. The DNA end favors TRBJ2-7, so the J call may be wrong. Germline-derived CDR1 and CDR2 are LNHNV and YYDKDF (reference sequence). The CDR3 is 13 amino acids. DNA for the CDR3: TGTGCCACCAGCATCCAGGGGGCCTACGAGCAGTACCTC. The encoded protein is CATSIQGAYEQYL.

This chain uses TRBV7-2 with TRBJ2-5, with 8 bases identical to TRBD1. Trimming at V came to 4 bases and at J to 0 bases, leaving 13 bases not matched to a gene. Germline V lookup: CDR1 SGHTA, CDR2 FQGNSA. This CDR3 has 18 amino acids. The CDR3 nucleotides are TGTGCCAGCAGCTCCCAGGCAGGGGGCGCTGGCTACCAAGAGACCCAGTACTTC. It specifies CASSSQAGGAGYQETQYF.

This clonotype has more than one count but fewer than ten. The chain has TRBV9 and TRBJ2-2; the match to TRBD2 covers 10 bases. V lost 0 bases and J lost 6; bases outside the gene matches: 8. Germline loops: CDR1 SGDLS, CDR2 YYNGEE. There are 17 residues in the CDR3. Written as DNA, the CDR3 is TGTGCCAGCAGCGTAGGGGCTAGCGGGGGATTTTCCGGGGAGCTGTTTTTT. This sequence encodes CASSVGASGGFSGELFF.

This clonotype has a handful of counts. The gene calls are TRBV5-1 and TRBJ2-4; 10 nucleotides match TRBD1. This CDR3 comprises 17 residues. From germline, CDR1 is SGHRS and CDR2 YFSETQ. The trim removed 2 bases at V and 4 bases at J, leaving 9 bases unmatched. The CDR3 region has the DNA TGCGCCAGCAGCTTCACCCCGGGGACAGGGGTGAAAAACATTCAGTACTTC. Encoded protein: CASSFTPGTGVKNIQYF.

The CDR3 DNA reads TGTGCCAGCAGCCGGACCGGGGGGATAGATACGCAGTATTTT. Its protein product is CASSRTGGIDTQYF. This chain uses TRBV4-2 with TRBJ2-3; TRBD2 agrees at 7 bases. V trimming: 4 bases; J trimming: 5 bases; junction bases outside the gene matches: 6. This CDR3 contains 14 residues. Looked up from germline, CDR1 is LGHNA and CDR2 is YNFKEQ.